What follows describes a single TCR beta chain. Its antigen is as yet unknown. This entry belongs to a study of cytomegalovirus exposure and HLA in healthy donors. PCR used 60 Vbeta primers and 13 Jbeta primers. The table came from immunoSEQ multiplex PCR; TCRdb's copy has only in-frame clones and leaves some out. This table has 130,000 to 150,000 clones, around 79% appearing once. Study-level points and caveats: In a later analysis, TCR beta V- and J-gene trimming was associated with a missense DCLRE1C variant.

The V and J ends lost 2 bases and 4 bases respectively, with 8 bases between them. The CDR3 is 14 residues long. Germline lookup yields CDR1 MDHEN and CDR2 SYDVKM. This TCR came from a female donor in good health and CMV-seronegative. Specimen: PBMCs. The chain links TRBV28 to TRBJ1-4; TRBD1 might be the D (6 bases). CDR3 residues: CASSLRQVNEKLFF. CDR3 DNA sequence: TGTGCCAGCAGTTTACGACAGGTTAATGAAAAACTGTTTTTT.